This T cell receptor (beta chain) appears in the sequencing data of a study of blood T cell repertoires in COVID-19. Trimming took off 4 bases at V and 5 bases at J, with 8 bases between the two ends. There are 12 residues in the CDR3. Produced via immunoSEQ multiplex PCR; TCRdb's table is partial and in-frame only. The table has 400,000 to 550,000 clones, approximately 90% seen once. This rearrangement joins TRBV12-3 or TRBV12-4 to TRBJ1-1, with D possibly matching TRBD1 (5 bases). The sequenced sample consisted of peripheral blood. The clonotype was recovered from a woman in her thirties with acute or convalescent COVID-19. CDR3 DNA: TGTGCCAGCAGTTCGTCAGGGACTGAAGCTTTCTTT. Translation gives CASSSSGTEAFF.